This T cell receptor beta chain stems from a study of blood T cell repertoires in COVID-19. Measured with immunoSEQ multiplex PCR; TCRdb has only the in-frame clones, and not every one. In the table there are 75,000 to 100,000 clones, 80% to 90% of which are singletons. J gave up 13 bases and V 2 bases, and 13 bases lay outside the gene matches. The CDR3 runs to 14 residues. Germline loops: CDR1 SNHLY, CDR2 FYNNEI. The clonotype was recovered from a woman older than 75 with acute or convalescent COVID-19. The V call is TRBV2, the J call TRBJ2-5, with 7 bases matching TRBD1. Sample: peripheral blood. As DNA, the CDR3 is TGTGCCAGCAGTGAAAGGGGGCCCAGGGAATTTTGGTACTTC. Translation: CASSERGPREFWYF. The full variable domain, completed using reference TRBV2 and TRBJ2-5, is EPEVTQTPSHQVTQMGQEVILRCVPISNHLYFYWYRQILGQKVEFLVSFYNNEISEKSEIFDDQFSVERPDGSNFTLKIRSTKLEDSAMYFCASSERGPREFWYFGPGTRLLVL.